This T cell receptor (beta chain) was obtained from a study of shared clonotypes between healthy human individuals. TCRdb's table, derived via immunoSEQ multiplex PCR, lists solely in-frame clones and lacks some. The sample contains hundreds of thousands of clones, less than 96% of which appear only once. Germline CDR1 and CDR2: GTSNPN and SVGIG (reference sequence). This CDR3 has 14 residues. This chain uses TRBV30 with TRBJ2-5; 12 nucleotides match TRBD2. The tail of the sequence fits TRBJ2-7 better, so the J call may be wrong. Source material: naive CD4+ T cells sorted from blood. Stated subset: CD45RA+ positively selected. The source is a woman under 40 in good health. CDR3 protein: CARGLAGRGDEQYF. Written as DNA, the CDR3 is TGTGCCCGAGGACTAGCGGGAAGAGGCGACGAGCAGTACTTC.